Shown below are 13 T cell receptor beta chains from a single sample sequenced in a study of cytomegalovirus exposure and HLA in healthy donors. It was with 60 Vbeta and 13 Jbeta primers that the PCR ran. Generated by immunoSEQ multiplex PCR, the TCRdb table keeps only in-frame clones and is missing some. The table has about 120,000 clones, more than 60% seen once. What was sequenced was PBMCs. These receptors were collected from a young man in good health and CMV-seronegative.

The chain recombines TRBV28 with TRBJ1-5; 10 bases are a match to TRBD1. With V trimmed by 6 bases and J by 4 bases, 6 bases remained unmatched. CDR1 is MDHEN, CDR2 SYDVKM, per germline. The CDR3 contains 15 residues. The DNA for the CDR3 is TGTGCCAGCAGGGGGACAGGGGTGAATAATCAGCCCCAGCATTTT. Its translation: CASRGTGVNNQPQHF. Variable domain in full (rest from reference TRBV28 and TRBJ1-5): DVKVTQSSRYLVKRTGEKVFLECVQDMDHENMFWYRQDPGLGLRLIYFSYDVKMKEKGDIPEGYSVSREKKERFSLILESASTNQTSMYLCASRGTGVNNQPQHFGDGTRLSIL.

V gene TRBV7-9 combines with J gene TRBJ2-3; 10 bases are shared with TRBD2. The V gene's germline CDR1 is SEHNR and CDR2 FQNEAQ (reference sequence). The CDR3 totals 16 residues. Trimming took 0 bases from V and 2 from J; bases not matched to a gene: 2. CDR3 DNA: TGTGCCAGCAGCTTAGCAGGACTAGCGGACACAGATACGCAGTATTTT. Translated, it gives CASSLAGLADTDTQYF.

This clone was recorded a few times. The V gene is TRBV7-2, the J gene TRBJ1-1, with 7 bases identical to TRBD1. Trimming removed 3 bases from V and 9 bases from J; junction bases left unmatched: 4. CDR1 and CDR2 (germline): SGHTA, FQGNSA. The CDR3 length is 12 residues. CDR3 nucleotides: TGTGCCAGCAGCTTGGACAGGAGTCAAGCTTTCTTT. Its translation: CASSLDRSQAFF.

The CDR3 here is CASSLLTGGYEQYF. The CDR3, as DNA: TGTGCCAGCAGTTTACTGACAGGGGGCTACGAGCAGTACTTC. The rearrangement uses TRBV27 and TRBJ2-7, with TRBD1 matching 9 bases. The germline gives CDR1 MNHEY, CDR2 SMNVEV (reference sequence). This CDR3 contains 14 residues. Unmatched junction bases numbered 2, after V lost 2 bases and J lost 3 bases.

This chain joins TRBV6-1 and TRBJ1-5, with TRBD1 matching 7 bases. The junction had 0 bases not matched to a gene; V was cut back by 3 bases and J by 1 base. The CDR3 sequence is 14 residues long. Germline V CDR1 and CDR2: MNHNS, SASEGT. This chain's CDR3 is CASSDRGSNQPQHF. The CDR3 region has the DNA TGTGCCAGCAGTGACAGGGGGAGCAATCAGCCCCAGCATTTT.

This chain links TRBV19 with TRBJ1-3; tentative D call: TRBD1 (5 bases). Germline values: CDR1 LNHDA, CDR2 SQIVND (reference sequence). V was shortened by 3 bases and J by 0 bases, with 15 bases between the two germline ends. CDR3 length equals 17 residues. As DNA, the CDR3 is TGTGCCAGTAGTATGAGGAAACGTGACAGCTCTGGAAACACCATATATTTT. It encodes CASSMRKRDSSGNTIYF.

This chain links TRBV7-8 with TRBJ1-5; 7 bases map to TRBD1. The CDR3 has 19 amino acids. V was clipped by 5 bases and J by 1 base; unmatched bases: 17. Germline CDR1 reads SGHVS; CDR2 reads FQNEAQ. The CDR3 loop is CASSPMRQGRTTSNQPQHF. The CDR3 nucleotides are TGTGCCAGCAGCCCTATGCGACAGGGTCGAACTACGAGCAATCAGCCCCAGCATTTT.

This clone was seen a few times. The chain has TRBV27 and TRBJ2-2, with 9 bases aligning to TRBD2. V trimming: 7 bases; J trimming: 4 bases; junction bases outside the gene matches: 19. Germline V CDR1 and CDR2: MNHEY, SMNVEV (reference sequence). The CDR3 has 19 amino acids. CDR3 bases: TGTGCCAGCAAGGCGAGGTCAGGGGGTCTAGCGGGAAGCACCGGGGAGCTGTTTTTT. It codes for CASKARSGGLAGSTGELFF.

Concerning this clone: The sample has other DNA sequences that encode this CDR3 too. This chain uses TRBV28 with TRBJ1-2; TRBD1 might be the D (6 bases). Germline V gene lookup returns CDR1 MDHEN and CDR2 SYDVKM. This CDR3 spans 13 amino acids. Deletions cut 4 bases from V and 4 bases from J, with 10 bases between. CDR3 protein: CASSSQGSYGYTF. CDR3 in DNA: TGTGCCAGCAGTTCACAGGGATCCTATGGCTACACCTTC.

The gene calls are TRBV11-2 and TRBJ2-1; 11 bases are shared with TRBD1. Germline CDR1 SGHAT, CDR2 FQNNGV. This CDR3 region has 18 residues. With V trimmed by 6 bases and J by 3 bases, 13 bases remained unmatched. In DNA, the CDR3 is TGTGCCAGCAGTCAATACCGACAAGGGACAGGGGGCTACAATGAGCAGTTCTTC. Translation gives CASSQYRQGTGGYNEQFF. Full variable domain (missing parts from reference TRBV11-2 and TRBJ2-1): EAGVAQSPRYKIIEKRQSVAFWCNPISGHATLYWYQQILGQGPKLLIQFQNNGVVDDSQLPKDRFSAERLKGVDSTLKIQPAKLEDSAVYLCASSQYRQGTGGYNEQFFGPGTRLTVL.

This clone came up a few times. The chain links TRBV6-1 to TRBJ1-1; D gene ambiguous. The germline V gene encodes CDR1 MNHNS and CDR2 SASEGT. V was cut by 4 bases and J by 5 bases, with 11 bases left in between. CDR3 size: 13 residues. CDR3 residues: CASSAAWQTEAFF. CDR3 nucleotides: TGTGCCAGCAGTGCCGCCTGGCAGACTGAAGCTTTCTTT.

The sample holds a few counts of this clone. This chain's CDR3 is CASSLAAGSYEQYF. The CDR3, as DNA: TGTGCCAGCAGCTTAGCTGCAGGGTCCTACGAGCAGTACTTC. This sequence joins TRBV7-2 and TRBJ2-7, with D maybe TRBD1 (5 bases). V was clipped by 0 bases and J by 1 base, with 7 bases between them. This CDR3 comprises 14 residues. Germline CDR1 SGHTA, CDR2 FQGNSA.

V gene TRBV7-9 combines with J gene TRBJ2-3; 9 nucleotides agree with TRBD2. Losses at the gene ends were 1 base for V and 2 bases for J; bases not matched to a gene: 4. The V gene's germline CDR1 is SEHNR and CDR2 FQNEAQ (reference sequence). The CDR3 loop spans 16 amino acids. In DNA, the CDR3 is TGTGCCAGCAGCTTAGGGCTAGCGGGGATCACAGATACGCAGTATTTT. Its translation: CASSLGLAGITDTQYF.